One and the same sample provided the 22 T cell receptor beta chains below, sequenced in a study of beta chain features in type 1 diabetes. Every bit of the isolated RNA underwent reverse transcription, so sequencing read expressed TCRB transcripts. Using immunoSEQ multiplex PCR, the repertoire was profiled, and TCRdb retains in-frame clones only, with some absent. Among just over 600,000 clones listed, around 16% were seen once. Sequenced material: naive CD4+ T cells from blood. The receptors were sampled from a man aged 18 to 30 in good health.

The CDR3 DNA sequence: TGTGCCAGCAGCCGGCTCCTGGTGAACGAGCAGTACTTC. Its protein product is CASSRLLVNEQYF. The rearrangement uses TRBV13 and TRBJ2-7; unclear D gene. The CDR3 extends over 13 amino acids. Germline V CDR1 and CDR2: PRHDT, FYEKMQ (reference sequence). V lost 5 bases to trimming and J lost 5 bases, with 13 bases between them.

This clone was seen a handful of times. The chain recombines TRBV5-1 with TRBJ2-5, with a weak D call TRBD1 (6 bases). Per germline, CDR1 SGHRS and CDR2 YFSETQ. This CDR3 has 15 amino acids. V gave up 4 bases and J gave up 6 bases, with 19 bases separating them. In DNA, the CDR3 is TGCGCCAGCAGCATTCTGGCAGGGGATAAGAAGACCCAGTACTTC. Its translation: CASSILAGDKKTQYF.

The V and J genes are TRBV5-5 and TRBJ2-4; D call uncertain. Per the germline V gene, CDR1 is SGHKS and CDR2 is YYEKEE (reference sequence). There are 14 residues in the CDR3. V lost 6 bases, J lost 0 bases, and 10 bases lay in between. The CDR3 loop reads CASMAPLAKNIQYF. Written as DNA, the CDR3 is TGTGCCAGCATGGCTCCCCTAGCCAAAAACATTCAGTACTTC.

The table lists this clone with a few counts. V and J are TRBV10-3 and TRBJ2-3; D may be TRBD2 (6 bases). The CDR3 is 15 residues long. The germline CDR1 and CDR2 sequences are ENHRY and SYGVKD. Deletions cut 4 bases from V and 2 bases from J, with 13 bases between. The CDR3 loop is CAISVRDSLTDTQYF. In nucleotides, the CDR3 is TGTGCCATCAGTGTGAGGGACTCCCTCACAGATACGCAGTATTTT.

The chain links TRBV14 to TRBJ2-1; D is perhaps TRBD1 or TRBD2 (5 bases each). The length of the CDR3 is 15 residues. V was trimmed by 4 bases and J by 3 bases, leaving 13 bases between them. The germline gives CDR1 SGHDN, CDR2 FVKESK. The CDR3 sequence is CASSPGPQNYNEQFF. CDR3 DNA: TGTGCCAGCAGCCCGGGACCGCAGAACTACAATGAGCAGTTCTTC.

J is TRBJ1-5 and V is TRBV13, with D perhaps matching TRBD1 (6 bases). The germline gives CDR1 PRHDT, CDR2 FYEKMQ (reference sequence). The length of the CDR3 is 19 residues. With 5 bases removed from V and 0 bases from J, the gap between germline ends came to 23 bases. The CDR3 reads CASSQEQGLEVYSNQPQHF. DNA of the CDR3: TGTGCCAGCAGCCAGGAACAGGGTTTGGAGGTATATAGCAATCAGCCCCAGCATTTT.

This clone has only a few counts. The gene calls are TRBV7-2 and TRBJ1-5; 12 bases are a match to TRBD1. The CDR3 sequence is 17 residues long. Per germline, CDR1 SGHTA and CDR2 FQGNSA. V gave up 9 bases and J gave up 0 bases; unmatched junction bases: 9. CDR3 sequence (DNA): TGTGCCAGTTCACCGGGACAGGGGGCGCGTAGCAATCAGCCCCAGCATTTT. Translating it yields CASSPGQGARSNQPQHF.

The chain uses TRBV5-1 and TRBJ1-1, with a weak D call TRBD1 (6 bases). This CDR3 contains 13 residues. In germline, CDR1 is SGHRS, CDR2 YFSETQ. The V and J ends lost 8 bases and 2 bases respectively, with 13 bases between them. This CDR3 reads CASNLQGNTEAFF. For the CDR3, the DNA is TGCGCCAGTAACTTACAGGGCAACACTGAAGCTTTCTTT.

The J gene is TRBJ2-7, the V gene TRBV29-1, with D possibly being TRBD2 (6 bases). The length of the CDR3 is 13 residues. The germline V and J ends were trimmed by 3 bases and 5 bases, with 14 bases remaining between them. Looked up from germline, CDR1 is SQVTM and CDR2 is ANQGSEA. Here the CDR3 reads CSVEYGSDNEQYF. The CDR3 coding sequence is TGCAGCGTTGAGTACGGGAGTGACAACGAGCAGTACTTC.

The rearrangement uses TRBV7-9 and TRBJ1-1, with 7 nucleotides matching TRBD1. This CDR3 spans 17 amino acids. Germline V gene data show CDR1 as SEHNR and CDR2 as FQNEAQ (reference sequence). J gave up 4 bases and V 6 bases, and 17 bases lay outside the gene matches. This CDR3 reads CASSYQIYRGDGTEAFF. The CDR3 DNA reads as TGTGCCAGCAGTTATCAAATTTACAGGGGAGACGGCACTGAAGCTTTCTTT.

The chain couples TRBV6-1 to TRBJ1-5; D not certain. CDR3 size: 13 residues. Deletions cut 3 bases from V and 3 bases from J, with 6 bases between. The germline gives CDR1 MNHNS, CDR2 SASEGT. The CDR3 protein is CASSDSINQPQHF. The CDR3 nucleotides read TGTGCCAGCAGTGATTCCATCAATCAGCCCCAGCATTTT.

This sequence joins TRBV29-1 and TRBJ2-1, with D possibly matching TRBD1 (6 bases). Germline V gene sequence: CDR1 SQVTM, CDR2 ANQGSEA. CDR3 size: 9 residues. V was clipped by 7 bases and J by 14 bases, with 12 bases between them. The CDR3 DNA reads as TGCAGCGCAGGACAGTCTGAGTTCTTC. Residues: CSAGQSEFF.

The chain links TRBV7-2 to TRBJ2-1; D remains ambiguous. This CDR3 has 15 residues. Per the germline V gene, CDR1 is SGHTA and CDR2 is FQGNSA. Trimming took 1 base from V and 6 from J, leaving 13 bases between them. DNA of the CDR3: TGTGCCAGCAGCTTAGACGGCAGGCGATTCAATGAGCAGTTCTTC. Translating gives CASSLDGRRFNEQFF. The whole variable domain, remainder taken from reference TRBV7-2 and TRBJ2-1, is GAGVSQSPSNKVTEKGKDVELRCDPISGHTALYWYRQSLGQGLEFLIYFQGNSAPDKSGLPSDRFSAERTGGSVSTLTIQRTQQEDSAVYLCASSLDGRRFNEQFFGPGTRLTVL.

The V and J genes are TRBV5-4 and TRBJ2-7; a weak D match, TRBD2 (6 bases). The CDR3 sequence is 16 residues long. Germline lookup yields CDR1 SGHNT and CDR2 YYREEE (reference sequence). V lost 0 bases and J lost 7, with 20 bases in between. CDR3: CASSLGAGPPGGEQYF. In nucleotides, the CDR3 is TGTGCCAGCAGCTTGGGGGCGGGGCCCCCAGGCGGTGAGCAGTACTTC.

This clone has more than one count but fewer than ten. The rearrangement uses TRBV30 and TRBJ2-2, with TRBD1 matching over 9 bases. V shed 3 bases, J shed 6 bases, and the junction held 8 bases outside the gene matches. In germline, CDR1 is GTSNPN, CDR2 SVGIG (reference sequence). This CDR3 spans 15 amino acids. CDR3 in amino acids: CAWRRGQGVSGELFF. CDR3 sequence (DNA): TGTGCCTGGAGGAGGGGACAGGGTGTATCCGGGGAGCTGTTTTTT.

This clone was counted between two and nine times. This chain joins TRBV9 and TRBJ2-3; 7 bases align to TRBD2. This CDR3 has 16 amino acids. Germline lookup yields CDR1 SGDLS and CDR2 YYNGEE. The trim removed 0 bases at V and 1 base at J, leaving 5 bases unmatched. The CDR3 DNA reads as TGTGCCAGCAGCGTAGTGACGGGGGGACGCACAGATACGCAGTATTTT. It encodes CASSVVTGGRTDTQYF.

The gene calls are TRBV7-3 and TRBJ1-1, with a weak D call TRBD1 (5 bases). V gave up 2 bases and J gave up 5 bases, with 15 bases separating them. Germline V CDR1 and CDR2: SGHTA, FQGTGA. This CDR3 has 15 amino acids. The DNA for the CDR3 is TGTGCCAGCAGCTTACAGGGAAGTGGGTGGACTGAAGCTTTCTTT. Its translation: CASSLQGSGWTEAFF. Looking up the rest from reference TRBV7-3 and TRBJ1-1 gives the full variable domain: GAGVSQTPSNKVTEKGKYVELRCDPISGHTALYWYRQSLGQGPEFLIYFQGTGAADDSGLPNDRFFAVRPEGSVSTLKIQRTERGDSAVYLCASSLQGSGWTEAFFGQGTRLTVV.

This clone was seen a handful of times. The chain uses TRBV2 and TRBJ2-7, with 13 bases fitting TRBD2. Trimming took 7 bases from V and 7 from J; bases not matched to a gene: 10. CDR3 size: 15 residues. CDR1 is SNHLY and CDR2 is FYNNEI in the germline V gene. The CDR3 is CASNGQTSGRREQYF. Here the CDR3 DNA reads TGTGCCAGCAATGGACAGACTAGCGGGAGGAGGGAGCAGTACTTC.

This clone showed up just a few times. The chain is built from TRBV7-2 and TRBJ2-2; 7 nucleotides match TRBD1. CDR1 and CDR2 from the germline V gene are SGHTA and FQGNSA. The CDR3 is 17 residues long. Unmatched junction bases numbered 9, after V lost 3 bases and J lost 2 bases. CDR3 in DNA: TGTGCCAGCAGCTTCGCCCGACAGGGTTTAAACACCGGGGAGCTGTTTTTT. Its protein product is CASSFARQGLNTGELFF.

This clone was seen more than once but under ten times. CDR3 DNA sequence: TGTGCCAGCAGCTTGACGACAGGGCGCTACGAGCAGTACTTC. It is translated as CASSLTTGRYEQYF. The chain joins TRBV7-2 to TRBJ2-7; 7 nucleotides line up with TRBD1. J gave up 3 bases and V 3 bases, and 5 bases lay outside the gene matches. The CDR3 runs 14 residues. Germline CDR1 reads SGHTA; CDR2 reads FQGNSA. The full variable domain, in which reference TRBV7-2 and TRBJ2-7 provide the parts outside the CDR3, is GAGVSQSPSNKVTEKGKDVELRCDPISGHTALYWYRQSLGQGLEFLIYFQGNSAPDKSGLPSDRFSAERTGGSVSTLTIQRTQQEDSAVYLCASSLTTGRYEQYFGPGTRLTVT.

The V and J genes are TRBV18 and TRBJ2-7, with 7 bases that match TRBD1. Germline V CDR1 and CDR2: KGHSH, LQKENI. Unmatched junction bases numbered 8, after V lost 3 bases and J lost 3 bases. This CDR3 comprises 15 residues. This CDR3 reads CASSPGTVPFYEQYF. CDR3 sequence (DNA): TGTGCCAGCTCACCCGGGACAGTTCCTTTCTACGAGCAGTACTTC. Filled out from reference TRBV18 and TRBJ2-7, the complete variable domain reads NAGVMQNPRHLVRRRGQEARLRCSPMKGHSHVYWYRQLPEEGLKFMVYLQKENIIDESGMPKERFSAEFPKEGPSILRIQQVVRGDSAAYFCASSPGTVPFYEQYFGPGTRLTVT.

The chain links TRBV4-2 to TRBJ1-3; D is undetermined. The V gene's germline CDR1 is LGHNA and CDR2 YNFKEQ. V lost 0 bases to trimming and J lost 0 bases, with 6 bases between them. The CDR3 sequence is 15 residues long. DNA for the CDR3: TGTGCCAGCAGCCAAGAAGGCAGCTCTGGAAACACCATATATTTT. This gives the protein CASSQEGSSGNTIYF.